Here is one T cell receptor beta chain with its context. This record comes from a study of shared clonotypes between healthy human individuals. CDR1 and CDR2 from the germline V gene are MDHEN and SYDVKM. This CDR3 has 19 residues. V was pared by 3 bases and J by 2 bases, with 24 bases between. Assay: immunoSEQ multiplex PCR; the TCRdb copy retains only in-frame clones and omits some. Of a few million clones in the sample, 90% to 95% were seen once. The V and J genes are TRBV28 and TRBJ2-3; tentatively, D is TRBD1 (6 bases). This TCR derives from a man between 18 and 35 years old in good health. Sequenced input: naive CD4+ T cells sorted from blood. The subset is: CD45RA+ positively selected. In DNA form, the CDR3 reads TGTGCCAGCAGTTTTATGGGGTTTACAGGGCGGCAGATCACAGATACGCAGTATTTT. It yields the protein CASSFMGFTGRQITDTQYF.